The rows below give T cell receptor beta chains drawn from one sample of a study of T cell repertoires in cytomegalovirus infection. One entry per CDR3 protein, called by TCRdb with MiXCR from the reads. The repertoire holds hundreds of thousands of distinct CDR3 sequences, with approximately 10% as singletons. Sequenced sample: PBMCs. Every receptor here comes from a human donor in good health (CMV status not recorded). Some clones in this sample may be carry-over from other donors' samples. CDR3s include the opening cysteine and the closing phenylalanine or tryptophan.

V gene: TRBV6-2/TRBV6-3
J gene: TRBJ2-2
CDR3 protein: CASSYQPQNTGELFF

V gene: TRBV9
J gene: TRBJ2-3
CDR3 protein: CASSVKVEADTQYF

V gene: TRBV20-1
J gene: TRBJ2-3
CDR3 protein: CSAEEISGGAPDTQYF

V gene: TRBV7-2
J gene: TRBJ2-1
CDR3 protein: CASSFIAGGFFEQFF

V gene: TRBV28
J gene: TRBJ1-3
CDR3 protein: CASSRQGANSGNTIYF

V gene: TRBV6-2/TRBV6-3
J gene: TRBJ2-3
CDR3 protein: CASSYRVDTQYF

V gene: TRBV20-1
J gene: TRBJ2-3
CDR3 protein: CSARGTGRTDTQYF

V gene: TRBV10-3
J gene: TRBJ1-1
CDR3 protein: CAISETGAEAFF

V gene: TRBV7-9
J gene: TRBJ2-5
CDR3 protein: CASSLLRGTGETQYF

V gene: TRBV3-1
J gene: TRBJ1-6
CDR3 protein: CASNVGTDNSPLHF

V gene: TRBV11-2
J gene: TRBJ2-5
CDR3 protein: CASSLVGAAETQYF

V gene: TRBV20-1
J gene: TRBJ2-1
CDR3 protein: CSASPLTSGGDNEQFF

V gene: TRBV6-5
J gene: TRBJ2-7
CDR3 protein: CASSYSGGNYEQYF

V gene: TRBV6-5
J gene: TRBJ1-2
CDR3 protein: CASSYSMRRNYGYTF

V gene: TRBV7-9
J gene: TRBJ2-4
CDR3 protein: CASSLERGLAKNIQYF

V gene: TRBV7-2
J gene: TRBJ1-1
CDR3 protein: CASSLGTGISTEAFF

V gene: TRBV7-9
J gene: TRBJ2-1
CDR3 protein: CASSFLSGLAGGPGNEQFF

V gene: TRBV6-2/TRBV6-3
J gene: TRBJ2-5
CDR3 protein: CASTYGGSQETQYF

V gene: TRBV6-5
J gene: TRBJ2-3
CDR3 protein: CASSYLKADTQYF

V gene: TRBV20-1
J gene: TRBJ1-3
CDR3 protein: CSASPQTGGGNTIYF

V gene: TRBV28
J gene: TRBJ2-2
CDR3 protein: CASLPGSTGELFF

V gene: TRBV2
J gene: TRBJ2-7
CDR3 protein: CASSGRADPYEQYF

V gene: TRBV5-6
J gene: TRBJ1-5
CDR3 protein: CASSPKGDFQPQHF

V gene: TRBV6-1
J gene: TRBJ1-2
CDR3 protein: CASSYQGNLGYTF

V gene: TRBV7-2
J gene: TRBJ2-5
CDR3 protein: CASSSLQGPETQYF

V gene: TRBV6-2/TRBV6-3
J gene: TRBJ1-5
CDR3 protein: CASSYFSPDRGGQPQHF

V gene: TRBV28
J gene: TRBJ1-2
CDR3 protein: CASSSQTASYGYTF

V gene: TRBV5-1
J gene: TRBJ2-1
CDR3 protein: CASSKADDRFSYNEQFF

V gene: TRBV29-1
J gene: TRBJ2-4
CDR3 protein: CSVAEARKNIQYF

V gene: TRBV7-2
J gene: TRBJ1-1
CDR3 protein: CASSLSQGAGTEAFF

V gene: TRBV27
J gene: TRBJ1-1
CDR3 protein: CASSFSQGGGQTEAFF

V gene: TRBV6-1
J gene: TRBJ2-1
CDR3 protein: CASSVQRGGIHEQFF

V gene: TRBV5-1
J gene: TRBJ2-1
CDR3 protein: CASSLLGGAIEQFF

V gene: TRBV7-2
J gene: TRBJ2-5
CDR3 protein: CASSPGGSGGRLQETQYF

V gene: TRBV7-6
J gene: TRBJ2-2
CDR3 protein: CASSFNKGAQNTGELFF

V gene: TRBV7-2
J gene: TRBJ1-1
CDR3 protein: CASSSQGANTEAFF

V gene: TRBV7-2
J gene: TRBJ1-4
CDR3 protein: CASSLGRLSNEKLFF

V gene: TRBV7-9
J gene: TRBJ1-2
CDR3 protein: CASSLPDRDYGYTF

V gene: TRBV10-1
J gene: TRBJ2-2
CDR3 protein: CASTYGQGTNTGELFF

V gene: TRBV18
J gene: TRBJ2-2
CDR3 protein: CASSSYFGLAGGPNTGELFF

V gene: TRBV29-1
J gene: TRBJ1-4
CDR3 protein: CSVVDTSTNEKLFF

V gene: TRBV20-1
J gene: TRBJ2-1
CDR3 protein: CSAPLVAGPGDEQFF

V gene: TRBV7-6
J gene: TRBJ1-1
CDR3 protein: CASSFRSTGQLLNTEAFF

V gene: TRBV7-2
J gene: TRBJ2-1
CDR3 protein: CASSLGERGRGDEQFF

V gene: TRBV6-5
J gene: TRBJ1-1
CDR3 protein: CASSYRERHTEAFF

V gene: TRBV7-2
J gene: TRBJ2-2
CDR3 protein: CASSFGLSSNTGELFF

V gene: TRBV10-3
J gene: TRBJ1-6
CDR3 protein: CAISPARTRTNSPLHF

V gene: TRBV20-1
J gene: TRBJ1-5
CDR3 protein: CSVQDHQPQHF

V gene: TRBV6-5
J gene: TRBJ1-4
CDR3 protein: CASSWTGTNEKLFF

V gene: TRBV7-2
J gene: TRBJ2-1
CDR3 protein: CASSPSGSRSNEQFF

V gene: TRBV28
J gene: TRBJ2-5
CDR3 protein: CASSLIAGGTETQYF

V gene: TRBV27
J gene: TRBJ1-1
CDR3 protein: CASSPLPRNTEAFF

V gene: TRBV7-9
J gene: TRBJ2-5
CDR3 protein: CASSPRTSGVQETQYF